One sample yielded the 7 T cell receptor beta chains listed below, sequenced in a study of TIL therapy for anti-PD-1-resistant metastatic lung cancer. The time point is: pre-treatment sample, taken before nivolumab and TIL therapy. The libraries were made with immunoSEQ v3. The method was immunoSEQ multiplex PCR; TCRdb's version includes in-frame clones alone and lacks a portion of them. The sample has about 32,000 clones; 74% are singletons. The specimen comprised blood, sampled at baseline. The receptors were gathered from a woman aged 25-80 years with non-small cell lung cancer.

The V and J genes are TRBV6-4 and TRBJ2-7; 9 bases align to TRBD2. CDR1 and CDR2 from the germline V gene are MRHNA and SNTAGT. J lost 3 bases, V lost 4 bases, and 4 bases had no gene match. The CDR3 length is 14 residues. CDR3 sequence (DNA): TGTGCCAGCAGTGTTAGCGGGGGACTCTACGAGCAGTACTTC. This sequence encodes CASSVSGGLYEQYF.

This chain links TRBV11-2 with TRBJ2-1, with D possibly TRBD2 on 5 matching bases. This CDR3 has 12 residues. Germline CDR1 is SGHAT and CDR2 is FQNNGV. V lost 5 bases and J 13 bases, leaving 15 bases between the germline ends. CDR3: CASSLRTGPQFF. The CDR3 coding sequence is TGTGCCAGCAGCCTGCGGACTGGACCACAGTTCTTC.

The genes are TRBV10-2 and TRBJ2-3, with 7 bases aligning to TRBD2. Trimming took 10 bases from V and 0 from J; bases not matched to a gene: 13. Germline-derived CDR1 and CDR2 are WSHSY and SAAADI. CDR3 length: 16 residues. CDR3 in DNA: TGCGCCACAAAAGAAGCGGGATTTACTAGCACAGATACGCAGTATTTT. Amino acids: CATKEAGFTSTDTQYF.

This clone came up a few times. The gene calls are TRBV19 and TRBJ1-5, with unresolved D. Looked up from germline, CDR1 is LNHDA and CDR2 is SQIVND (reference sequence). The ends were cut back, 5 bases at V and 2 bases at J, with 10 bases in the middle. This CDR3 is 14 amino acids long. Written as DNA, the CDR3 is TGTGCCAGTAGTGGGATTGGGGGCAATCAGCCCCAGCATTTT. Its translation is CASSGIGGNQPQHF.

This rearrangement joins TRBV19 to TRBJ1-5, with 11 bases fitting TRBD1. V lost 2 bases to trimming and J lost 7 bases; unmatched junction nucleotides: 7. The germline CDR1 and CDR2 sequences are LNHDA and SQIVND (reference sequence). The CDR3 covers 16 residues. The CDR3 region is CASSITGQGARQPQHF. The CDR3 bases are TGTGCCAGTAGTATAACAGGACAGGGGGCGCGGCAGCCCCAGCATTTT.

This sequence joins TRBV11-2 and TRBJ2-5, with 10 bases fitting TRBD2. CDR3 length: 15 residues. From germline, CDR1 is SGHAT and CDR2 FQNNGV. The junction had 5 bases not matched to a gene; V was cut back by 2 bases and J by 5 bases. In DNA form, the CDR3 reads TGTGCCAGCAGCTTAAGCGGGAGGGCCGGGGAGACCCAGTACTTC. Translation gives CASSLSGRAGETQYF. Based on the CDR3 plus reference TRBV11-2 and TRBJ2-5, the full variable domain is EAGVAQSPRYKIIEKRQSVAFWCNPISGHATLYWYQQILGQGPKLLIQFQNNGVVDDSQLPKDRFSAERLKGVDSTLKIQPAKLEDSAVYLCASSLSGRAGETQYFGPGTRLLVL.

This clone was detected only a few times. The rearrangement links TRBV29-1 to TRBJ1-1, with unresolved D. The germline CDR1 and CDR2 sequences are SQVTM and ANQGSEA. The germline V and J ends were trimmed by 4 bases and 5 bases, with 8 bases remaining between them. CDR3 size: 11 residues. The CDR3 loop is CSVVGFTEAFF. The CDR3 DNA sequence: TGCAGCGTTGTCGGGTTTACTGAAGCTTTCTTT.